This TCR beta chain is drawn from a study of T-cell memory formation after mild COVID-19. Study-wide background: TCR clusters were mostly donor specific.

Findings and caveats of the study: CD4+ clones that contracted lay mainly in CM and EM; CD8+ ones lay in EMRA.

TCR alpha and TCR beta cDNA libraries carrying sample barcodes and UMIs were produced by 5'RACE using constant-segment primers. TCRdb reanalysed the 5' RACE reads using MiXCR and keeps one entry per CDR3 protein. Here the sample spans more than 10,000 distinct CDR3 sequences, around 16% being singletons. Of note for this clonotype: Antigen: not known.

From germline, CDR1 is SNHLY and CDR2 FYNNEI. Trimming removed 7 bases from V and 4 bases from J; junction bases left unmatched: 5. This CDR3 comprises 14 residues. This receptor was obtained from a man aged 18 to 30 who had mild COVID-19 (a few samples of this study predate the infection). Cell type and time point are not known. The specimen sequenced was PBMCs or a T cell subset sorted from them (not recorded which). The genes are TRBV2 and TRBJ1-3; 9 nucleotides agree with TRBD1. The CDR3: CASIGTGSGNTIYF. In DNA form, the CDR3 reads TGTGCCAGCATAGGGACAGGGTCAGGAAACACCATATATTTT.